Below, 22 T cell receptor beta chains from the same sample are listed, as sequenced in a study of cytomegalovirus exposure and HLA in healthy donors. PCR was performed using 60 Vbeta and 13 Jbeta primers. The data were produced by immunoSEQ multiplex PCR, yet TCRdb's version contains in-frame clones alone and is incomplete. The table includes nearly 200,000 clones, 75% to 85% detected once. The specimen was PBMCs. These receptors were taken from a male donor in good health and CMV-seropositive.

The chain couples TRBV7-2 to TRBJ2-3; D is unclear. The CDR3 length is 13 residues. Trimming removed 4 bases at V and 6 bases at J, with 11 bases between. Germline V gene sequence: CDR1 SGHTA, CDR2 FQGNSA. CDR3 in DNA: TGTGCCAGCAGCTCCCCGCTAGTGGATACGCAGTATTTT. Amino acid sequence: CASSSPLVDTQYF.

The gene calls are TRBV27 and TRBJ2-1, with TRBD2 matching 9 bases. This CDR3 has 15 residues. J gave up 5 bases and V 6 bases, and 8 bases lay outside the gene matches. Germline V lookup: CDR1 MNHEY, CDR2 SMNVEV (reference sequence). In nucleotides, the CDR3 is TGTGCCAGCAGGCGAGGGACTAGCCTGAACAATGAGCAGTTCTTC. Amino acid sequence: CASRRGTSLNNEQFF.

CDR3 region: CASGTGSYEQFF. As DNA, the CDR3 is TGTGCCAGCGGGACAGGGTCATATGAGCAGTTCTTC. The chain couples TRBV7-2 to TRBJ2-1; the match to TRBD1 covers 9 bases. Germline loops: CDR1 SGHTA, CDR2 FQGNSA. With V trimmed by 8 bases and J by 8 bases, 4 bases remained unmatched. The CDR3 is made up of 12 amino acids.

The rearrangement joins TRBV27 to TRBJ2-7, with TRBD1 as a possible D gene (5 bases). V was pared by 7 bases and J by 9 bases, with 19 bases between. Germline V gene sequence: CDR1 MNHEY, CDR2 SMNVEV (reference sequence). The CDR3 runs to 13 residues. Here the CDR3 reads CASTNRFYERQYF. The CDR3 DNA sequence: TGTGCCAGCACAAACAGGTTCTACGAGCGGCAGTACTTC.

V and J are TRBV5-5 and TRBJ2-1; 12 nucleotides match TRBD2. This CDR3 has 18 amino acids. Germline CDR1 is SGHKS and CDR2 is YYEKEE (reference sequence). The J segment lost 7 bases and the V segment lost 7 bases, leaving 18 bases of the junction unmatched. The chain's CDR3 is CASSTTSSGGAMGNEQFF. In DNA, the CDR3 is TGTGCCAGCTCAACGACCTCTAGCGGGGGGGCCATGGGTAATGAGCAGTTCTTC.

The CDR3 bases are TGTGCCAGCAGCTTAGAACCCGCGGGATTAGCGTCCTACGAGCAGTACTTC. Protein: CASSLEPAGLASYEQYF. The chain recombines TRBV7-9 with TRBJ2-7, with D perhaps matching TRBD2 (6 bases). The CDR3 is made up of 17 amino acids. Germline V gene data show CDR1 as SEHNR and CDR2 as FQNEAQ (reference sequence). V was trimmed by 1 base and J by 1 base, leaving 17 bases between them. Based on the CDR3 plus reference TRBV7-9 and TRBJ2-7, the full variable domain is DTGVSQNPRHKITKRGQNVTFRCDPISEHNRLYWYRQTLGQGPEFLTYFQNEAQLEKSRLLSDRFSAERPKGSFSTLEIQRTEQGDSAMYLCASSLEPAGLASYEQYFGPGTRLTVT.

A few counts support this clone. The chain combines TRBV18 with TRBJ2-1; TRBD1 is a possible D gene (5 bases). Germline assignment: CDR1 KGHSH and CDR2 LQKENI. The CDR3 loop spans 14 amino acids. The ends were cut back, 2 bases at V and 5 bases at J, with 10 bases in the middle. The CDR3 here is CASSPKDSDNEQFF. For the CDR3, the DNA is TGTGCCAGCTCACCAAAAGACAGTGACAATGAGCAGTTCTTC.

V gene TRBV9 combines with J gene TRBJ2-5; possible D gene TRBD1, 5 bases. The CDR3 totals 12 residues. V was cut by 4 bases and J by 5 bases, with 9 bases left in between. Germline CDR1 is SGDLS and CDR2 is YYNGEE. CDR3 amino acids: CASSSRQETQYF. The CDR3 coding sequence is TGTGCCAGCAGCTCACGACAGGAGACCCAGTACTTC.

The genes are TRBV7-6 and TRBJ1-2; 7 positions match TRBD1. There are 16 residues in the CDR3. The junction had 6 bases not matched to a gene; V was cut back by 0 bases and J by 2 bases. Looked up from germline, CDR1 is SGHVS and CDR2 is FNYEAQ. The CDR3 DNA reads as TGTGCCAGCAGCTTAGCAACCGGGACAGTCAACTATGGCTACACCTTC. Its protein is CASSLATGTVNYGYTF. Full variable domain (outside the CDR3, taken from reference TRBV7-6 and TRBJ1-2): GAGVSQSPRYKVTKRGQDVALRCDPISGHVSLYWYRQALGQGPEFLTYFNYEAQQDKSGLPNDRFSAERPEGSISTLTIQRTEQRDSAMYRCASSLATGTVNYGYTFGSGTRLTVV.

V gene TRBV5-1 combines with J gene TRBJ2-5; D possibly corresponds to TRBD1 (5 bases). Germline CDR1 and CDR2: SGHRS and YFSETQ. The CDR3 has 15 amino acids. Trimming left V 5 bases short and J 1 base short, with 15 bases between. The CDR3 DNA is TGCGCCAGCAGTACCCAGGGTCCTCTCCAAGAGACCCAGTACTTC. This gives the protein CASSTQGPLQETQYF.

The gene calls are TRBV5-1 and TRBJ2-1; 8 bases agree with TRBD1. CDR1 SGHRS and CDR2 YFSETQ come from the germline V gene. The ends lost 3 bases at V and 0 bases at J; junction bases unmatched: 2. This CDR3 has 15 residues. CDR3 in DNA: TGCGCCAGCAGCTCGACAGGGGACTCCTACAATGAGCAGTTCTTC. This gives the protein CASSSTGDSYNEQFF.

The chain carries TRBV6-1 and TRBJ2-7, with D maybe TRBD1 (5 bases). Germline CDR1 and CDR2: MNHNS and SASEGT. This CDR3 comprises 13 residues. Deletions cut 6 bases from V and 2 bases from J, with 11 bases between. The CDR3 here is CASSLTAPYEQYF. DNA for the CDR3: TGTGCCAGCAGCCTGACAGCTCCCTACGAGCAGTACTTC.

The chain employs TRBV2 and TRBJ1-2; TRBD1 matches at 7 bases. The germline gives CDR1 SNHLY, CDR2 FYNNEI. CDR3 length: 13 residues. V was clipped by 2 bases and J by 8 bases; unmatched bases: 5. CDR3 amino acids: CASSERGQYGYTF. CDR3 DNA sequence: TGTGCCAGCAGTGAAAGGGGGCAGTACGGCTACACCTTC.

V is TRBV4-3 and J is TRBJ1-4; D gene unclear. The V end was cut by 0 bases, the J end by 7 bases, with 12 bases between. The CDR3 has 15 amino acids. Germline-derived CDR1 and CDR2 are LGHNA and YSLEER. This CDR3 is CASSQDWQAGEKLFF. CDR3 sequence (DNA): TGCGCCAGCAGCCAAGATTGGCAGGCAGGTGAAAAACTGTTTTTT.

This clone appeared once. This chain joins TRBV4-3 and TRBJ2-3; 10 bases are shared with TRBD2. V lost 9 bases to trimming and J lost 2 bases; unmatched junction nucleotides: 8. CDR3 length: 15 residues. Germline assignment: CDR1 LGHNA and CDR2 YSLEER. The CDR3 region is CASSERGGLTDTQYF. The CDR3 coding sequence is TGCGCCAGTTCCGAGCGGGGGGGCCTCACAGATACGCAGTATTTT.

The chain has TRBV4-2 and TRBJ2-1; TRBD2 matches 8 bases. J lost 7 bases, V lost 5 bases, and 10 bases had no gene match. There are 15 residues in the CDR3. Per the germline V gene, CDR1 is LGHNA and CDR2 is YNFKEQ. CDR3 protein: CASSFLFSGVNEQFF. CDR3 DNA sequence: TGTGCCAGCAGCTTTCTCTTTAGCGGGGTGAATGAGCAGTTCTTC.

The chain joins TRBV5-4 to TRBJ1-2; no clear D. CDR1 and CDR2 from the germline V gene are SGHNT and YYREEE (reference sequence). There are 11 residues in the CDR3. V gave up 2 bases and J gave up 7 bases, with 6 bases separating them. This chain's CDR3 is CASSLISGYTF. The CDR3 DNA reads TGTGCCAGCAGCTTAATATCTGGCTACACCTTC.

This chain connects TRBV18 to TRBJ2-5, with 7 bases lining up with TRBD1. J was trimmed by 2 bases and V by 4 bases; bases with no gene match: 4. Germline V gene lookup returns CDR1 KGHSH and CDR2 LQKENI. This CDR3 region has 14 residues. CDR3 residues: CASSLGQEQETQYF. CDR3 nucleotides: TGTGCCAGCTCACTCGGACAGGAACAAGAGACCCAGTACTTC.

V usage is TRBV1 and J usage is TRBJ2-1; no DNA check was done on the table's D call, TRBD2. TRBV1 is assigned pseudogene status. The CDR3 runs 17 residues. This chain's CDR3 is CTSSPLLTGGSYNEQFF. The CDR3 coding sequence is TGCACCAGCAGCCCGTTATTGACGGGGGGCTCCTACAATGAGCAGTTCTTC.

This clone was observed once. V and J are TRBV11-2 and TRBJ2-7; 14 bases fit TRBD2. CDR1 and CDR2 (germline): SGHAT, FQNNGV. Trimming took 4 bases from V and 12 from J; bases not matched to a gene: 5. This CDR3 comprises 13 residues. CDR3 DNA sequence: TGTGCCAGCAGCTCCGGGACTAGCGGGAGATCGTACTTC. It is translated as CASSSGTSGRSYF.

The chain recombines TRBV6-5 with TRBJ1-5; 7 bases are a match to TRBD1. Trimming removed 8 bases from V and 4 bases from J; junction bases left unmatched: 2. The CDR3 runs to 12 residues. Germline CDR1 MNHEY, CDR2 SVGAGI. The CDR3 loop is CASRDSNQPQHF. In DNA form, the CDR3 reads TGTGCCAGCCGGGACAGTAATCAGCCCCAGCATTTT.

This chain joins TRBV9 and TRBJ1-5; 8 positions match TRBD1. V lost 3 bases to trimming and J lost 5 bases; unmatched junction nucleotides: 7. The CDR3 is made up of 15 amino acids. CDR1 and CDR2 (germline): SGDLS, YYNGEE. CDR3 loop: CASSGGTGRDQPQHF. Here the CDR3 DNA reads TGTGCCAGCAGCGGAGGGACAGGACGCGATCAGCCCCAGCATTTT.